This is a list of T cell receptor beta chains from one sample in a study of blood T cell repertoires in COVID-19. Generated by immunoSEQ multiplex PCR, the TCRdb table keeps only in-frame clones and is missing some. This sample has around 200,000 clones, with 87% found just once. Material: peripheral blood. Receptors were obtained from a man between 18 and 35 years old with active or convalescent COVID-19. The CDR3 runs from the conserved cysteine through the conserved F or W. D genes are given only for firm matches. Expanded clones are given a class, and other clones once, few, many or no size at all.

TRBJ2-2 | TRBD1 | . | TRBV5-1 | TGCGCCAGCAGCCAAAGGGGGCTGGACACCGGGGAGCTGTTTTTT | CASSQRGLDTGELFF
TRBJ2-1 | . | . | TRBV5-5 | TGTGCCAGCAGCTTCCGAGTTGGCGGGGTTTCCTACAATGAGCAGTTCTTC | CASSFRVGGVSYNEQFF
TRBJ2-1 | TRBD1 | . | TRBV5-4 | TGTGCCAGCAGCTTGGACGGGACAGCTTCCTACAATGAGCAGTTCTTC | CASSLDGTASYNEQFF
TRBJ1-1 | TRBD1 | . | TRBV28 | TGTGCCAGCAGCTCCGGGACAGGGATGACTGAAGCTTTCTTT | CASSSGTGMTEAFF
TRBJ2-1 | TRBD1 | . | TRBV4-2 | TGTGCCAGCAGCCAAGATTGGGGGACAGGGAGGTCCAATGAGCAGTTCTTC | CASSQDWGTGRSNEQFF
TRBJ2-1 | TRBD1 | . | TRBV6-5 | TGTGCCAGCAGTTACCGGACAGGGGAATACAATGAGCAGTTCTTC | CASSYRTGEYNEQFF
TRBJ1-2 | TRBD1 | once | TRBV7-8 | TGTGCCAGCAGCTACACAGGGGTTTCTAGTGGCTACACCTTC | CASSYTGVSSGYTF
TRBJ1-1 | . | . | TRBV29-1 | TGCAGCGCCCACAGACAAAACACTGAAGCTTTCTTT | CSAHRQNTEAFF
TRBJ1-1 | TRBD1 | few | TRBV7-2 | TGTGCCAGCAGCATACTGACAGGGTCGGGGACTGAAGCTTTCTTT | CASSILTGSGTEAFF
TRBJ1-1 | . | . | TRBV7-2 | TGTGCCAGCAGCCCCCGGGTTAACACTGAAGCTTTCTTT | CASSPRVNTEAFF
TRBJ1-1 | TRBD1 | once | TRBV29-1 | TGCAGCGTTAGACTGGGACAGGGGGCCTTCACTGAAGCTTTCTTT | CSVRLGQGAFTEAFF
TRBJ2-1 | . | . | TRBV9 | TGTGCCAGCAGCGTATATAGCGGCTGGGACAATGAGCAGTTCTTC | CASSVYSGWDNEQFF
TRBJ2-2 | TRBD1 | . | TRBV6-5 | TGTGCCAGCAGTTACGGTTGGACAGGGCTCACCGGGGAGCTGTTTTTT | CASSYGWTGLTGELFF
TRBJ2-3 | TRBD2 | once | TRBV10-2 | TGCGCCATCAAAAGACCGACTAGCGGGGGGGCCGATACGCAGTATTTT | CAIKRPTSGGADTQYF
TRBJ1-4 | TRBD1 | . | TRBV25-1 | TGTGCCAGCGGCCGCGGGACAGGCACTGAAAAACTGTTTTTT | CASGRGTGTEKLFF
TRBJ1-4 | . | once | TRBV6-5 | TGTGCCAGCGTCAGGTCTGAATATGAAAAACTGTTTTTT | CASVRSEYEKLFF
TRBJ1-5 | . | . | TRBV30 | TGTGCCTGGAGTCAGGCAGGGCCTCAGCCCCAGCATTTT | CAWSQAGPQPQHF
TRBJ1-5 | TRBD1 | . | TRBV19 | TGTGCCAGTAGTATAACAGGGGTAAGGAATAGCAATCAGCCCCAGCATTTT | CASSITGVRNSNQPQHF
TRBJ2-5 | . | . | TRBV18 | TGTGCCAGCTCACTCCCTCAAGAGACCCAGTACTTC | CASSLPQETQYF
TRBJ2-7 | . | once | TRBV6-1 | TGTGCCAGCAGTGAGCCTACTCTCTACGAGCAGTACTTC | CASSEPTLYEQYF
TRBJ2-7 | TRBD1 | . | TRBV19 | TGTGCCAGTAGTATAGGCCCCGGACAGGGTTCCTACGAGCAGTACTTC | CASSIGPGQGSYEQYF
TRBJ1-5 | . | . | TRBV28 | TGTGCCAGCAGGGGGCCGAATCAGCCCCAGCATTTT | CASRGPNQPQHF
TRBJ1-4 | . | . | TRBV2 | TGTGCCAGCAGTGGTCCCGGAGGTGAAAAACTGTTTTTT | CASSGPGGEKLFF
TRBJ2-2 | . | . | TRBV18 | TGTGCCAGCTCACTTATACACCAGAACACCGGGGAGCTGTTTTTT | CASSLIHQNTGELFF
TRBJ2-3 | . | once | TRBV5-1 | TGCGCCAGCAGCTTGGCCGCGGGGCCCACAGATACGCAGTATTTT | CASSLAAGPTDTQYF
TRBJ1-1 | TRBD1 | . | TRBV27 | TGTGCCAGCAGTCCCTACCGGACAGGGAACACTGAAGCTTTCTTT | CASSPYRTGNTEAFF
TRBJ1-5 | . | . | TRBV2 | TGTGCCAGCAGTGCGGAGACAGCTGATCAGCCCCAGCATTTT | CASSAETADQPQHF
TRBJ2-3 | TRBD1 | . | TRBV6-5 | TGTGCCAGCAGGGGCCGGGACAGGTCCCCCCAGTATTTT | CASRGRDRSPQYF
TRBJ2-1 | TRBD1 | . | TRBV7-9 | TGTGCCAGCAGTCCTACTAGGGGGCAGAGCTATGAGCAGTTCTTC | CASSPTRGQSYEQFF
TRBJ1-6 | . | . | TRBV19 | TGTGCCAGTAATGCTCGGCTCAGGAATTCACCCCTCCACTTT | CASNARLRNSPLHF
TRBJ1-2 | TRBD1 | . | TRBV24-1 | TGTGCCACCAGTGACCCCACCGACAGGGTGGAGGGCTACACCTTC | CATSDPTDRVEGYTF
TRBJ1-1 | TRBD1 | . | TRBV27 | TGTGCCAGCAGGTCGGGACAGGAAGCTTTCTTT | CASRSGQEAFF
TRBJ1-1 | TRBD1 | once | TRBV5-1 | TGCGCCAGCAGCTTGGTAAGGGACAGGGGCACTGAAGCTTTCTTT | CASSLVRDRGTEAFF
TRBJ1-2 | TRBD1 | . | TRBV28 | TGTGCCAGCAGTTCCCCGGGACAGGGTGGTGGCTACACCTTC | CASSSPGQGGGYTF
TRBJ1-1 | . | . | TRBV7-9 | TGTGCCAGCAGCCCGCAGGTTATGAACACTGAAGCTTTCTTT | CASSPQVMNTEAFF
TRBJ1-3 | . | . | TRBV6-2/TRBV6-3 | TGTGCCAGCAGTTACGGGCAGGATGGCTCTGGAAACACCATATATTTT | CASSYGQDGSGNTIYF
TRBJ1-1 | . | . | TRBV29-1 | TGCAGCGTTGTGGGTTGGGATCTAGGGGACACTGAAGCTTTCTTT | CSVVGWDLGDTEAFF
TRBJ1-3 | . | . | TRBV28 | TGTGCCAGCACCATAAGGTCCCCGGGGGCTGGAAACACCATATATTTT | CASTIRSPGAGNTIYF
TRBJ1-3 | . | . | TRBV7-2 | TGTGCCAGCAGCTTAGGGGCAGCTGGAAACACCATATATTTT | CASSLGAAGNTIYF
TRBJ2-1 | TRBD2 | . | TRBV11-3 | TGTGCCAGCAGCTCCAAGTCGACTAGCGGGAAGCCCCAGCAGTTCTTC | CASSSKSTSGKPQQFF
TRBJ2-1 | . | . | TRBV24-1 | TGTGCCACCAGTGATTCCCCCTCCGGGAAAAGCTCCTACAATGAGCAGTTCTTC | CATSDSPSGKSSYNEQFF
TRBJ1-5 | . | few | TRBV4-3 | TGCGCCAGCAGCCAAGATCGGGATCAGCCCCAGCATTTT | CASSQDRDQPQHF
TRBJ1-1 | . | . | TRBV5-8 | TGTGCCAGCAGCTTGGCTCAGGGAGGGACTGAAGCTTTCTTT | CASSLAQGGTEAFF
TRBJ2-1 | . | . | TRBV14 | TGTGCCAGCAGCCCGTCCCTGGCGGGTCAACGCAATGAGCAGTTCTTC | CASSPSLAGQRNEQFF
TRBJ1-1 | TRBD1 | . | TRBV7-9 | TGTGCCAGCAGCGATGGACAGGGCGGCATCTCAAACACTGAAGCTTTCTTT | CASSDGQGGISNTEAFF
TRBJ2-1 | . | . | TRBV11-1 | TGTGCCAGCAGCCTAGTGGGCACCGACTACAATGAGCAGTTCTTC | CASSLVGTDYNEQFF
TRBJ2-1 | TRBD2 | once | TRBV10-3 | TGTGCCATCAATCCGGGACTAGCGGGTTATGAGCAGTTCTTC | CAINPGLAGYEQFF
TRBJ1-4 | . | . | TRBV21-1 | TGTGCCAGCAGCCGGACAGGAGTCTGGGTCGACGGTGAAAAACTGTTTTTT | CASSRTGVWVDGEKLFF
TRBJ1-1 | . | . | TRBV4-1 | TGCGCCAGCAGAGCCCCCCTGACAGCGAACACTGAAGCTTTCTTT | CASRAPLTANTEAFF
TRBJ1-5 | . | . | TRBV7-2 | TGTGCCAGCAGCTTAGGTCCCAGTAGCAATCAGCCCCAGCATTTT | CASSLGPSSNQPQHF
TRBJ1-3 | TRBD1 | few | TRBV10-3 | TGTGCCATAAGTGGGGACAGGGGAGGCTCTGGAAACACCATATATTTT | CAISGDRGGSGNTIYF
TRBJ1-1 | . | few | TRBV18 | TGTGCCAGCTCACGCGGAGAGGGCGAAGCTTTCTTT | CASSRGEGEAFF